These 26 T cell receptor beta chains came from one sample sequenced in a study of T cells in tuberculosis. Assay: immunoSEQ multiplex PCR; the TCRdb copy retains only in-frame clones and omits some. The table records about 30,000 clones, approximately 94% of them present only once. Sequencing was performed on PBMCs. Every receptor here comes from a donor aged 10 to 29 with latent tuberculosis or without tuberculosis infection.

The rearrangement uses TRBV7-9 and TRBJ1-2; TRBD1 might be the D (6 bases). The CDR3 runs 15 residues. CDR1 SEHNR and CDR2 FQNEAQ come from the germline V gene (reference sequence). V lost 5 bases and J 4 bases, leaving 17 bases between the germline ends. The chain's CDR3 is CASSAIRGGSYGYTF. The CDR3 nucleotides are TGTGCCAGCAGCGCAATCAGGGGTGGGAGCTATGGCTACACCTTC.

This chain uses TRBV9 with TRBJ2-1; no clear D. V was clipped by 7 bases and J by 5 bases, with 16 bases between them. The length of the CDR3 is 14 residues. Per germline, CDR1 SGDLS and CDR2 YYNGEE. CDR3 sequence: CASAEELFHNEQFF. Here the CDR3 DNA reads TGTGCCAGCGCCGAAGAGCTTTTCCACAATGAGCAGTTCTTC.

J is TRBJ1-5 and V is TRBV4-2, with 7 bases that match TRBD1. V lost 0 bases to trimming and J lost 6 bases; unmatched junction nucleotides: 8. The CDR3 covers 16 residues. Germline V gene sequence: CDR1 LGHNA, CDR2 YNFKEQ. CDR3 amino acids: CASSQDDRDTSQPQHF. CDR3 bases: TGTGCCAGCAGCCAAGATGACAGGGATACATCTCAGCCCCAGCATTTT.

The chain combines TRBV5-4 with TRBJ2-7; maybe TRBD1 (5 bases). The CDR3 is 18 residues long. CDR1 SGHNT and CDR2 YYREEE come from the germline V gene (reference sequence). V gave up 1 base and J gave up 3 bases, with 23 bases separating them. CDR3 loop: CASSLKTGPLGPYYEQYF. The CDR3, as DNA: TGTGCCAGCAGCTTGAAAACAGGACCTTTGGGGCCCTACTACGAGCAGTACTTC.

This clone has just a few counts. The chain is built from TRBV6-1 and TRBJ2-7; D is perhaps TRBD1 (7 bases). The CDR3 runs 13 residues. V gave up 6 bases and J gave up 2 bases, with 11 bases separating them. Germline V gene sequence: CDR1 MNHNS, CDR2 SASEGT. The CDR3, as DNA: TGTGCCAGCAGGGACAGGAGGGCCTACGAGCAGTACTTC. This translates into CASRDRRAYEQYF.

The V gene is TRBV5-1, the J gene TRBJ2-3, with 9 bases fitting TRBD2. Germline trimming cut 5 bases from V and 5 bases from J; bases unmatched to any gene: 3. Germline lookup yields CDR1 SGHRS and CDR2 YFSETQ. CDR3 size: 13 residues. CDR3: CASSSGRIDTQYF. The CDR3 DNA sequence: TGCGCCAGCAGTAGCGGGAGAATAGATACGCAGTATTTT.

This clone appeared a few times. This chain uses TRBV10-2 with TRBJ2-5; D unclear. Germline CDR1 is WSHSY and CDR2 is SAAADI. Trimming took off 2 bases at V and 7 bases at J, with 14 bases between the two ends. The CDR3 has 14 amino acids. The CDR3 reads CASSEMNQFGTQYF. Here the CDR3 DNA reads TGCGCCAGCAGTGAGATGAACCAATTCGGGACCCAGTACTTC.

This chain connects TRBV5-5 to TRBJ2-5; TRBD2 aligns across 13 bases. The J call may be mistaken, given a closer DNA end match to TRBJ2-7. This CDR3 is 15 amino acids long. Germline V gene lookup returns CDR1 SGHKS and CDR2 YYEKEE (reference sequence). CDR3 amino acids: CASSGGLAGLDEQYF. The CDR3 DNA follows: TGTGCCAGCAGCGGGGGACTAGCGGGACTCGACGAGCAGTACTTC.

The rearrangement links TRBV19 to TRBJ2-1; D is perhaps TRBD2 (6 bases). This CDR3 contains 15 residues. CDR1 is LNHDA, CDR2 SQIVND, per germline (reference sequence). Deletions cut 1 base from V and 8 bases from J, with 15 bases between. The CDR3 reads CASSIGGLPGDEQFF. In DNA, the CDR3 is TGTGCCAGTAGTATAGGGGGACTCCCGGGTGATGAGCAGTTCTTC.

The chain has TRBV12-2 and TRBJ1-1; TRBD1, the D gene given by the table, was not confirmed from the DNA. TRBV12-2 is reported as a pseudogene. The CDR3 has 13 residues. The CDR3 sequence is CASRTTGEGGAFF. The CDR3 nucleotides are TGTGCAAGTCGTACGACAGGGGAAGGCGGAGCTTTCTTT.

This sequence joins TRBV7-9 and TRBJ2-7; TRBD2 matches 10 bases. The ends lost 4 bases at V and 4 bases at J; junction bases unmatched: 7. The CDR3 is 15 amino acids. Germline V gene data show CDR1 as SEHNR and CDR2 as FQNEAQ (reference sequence). The CDR3 nucleotides are TGTGCCAGCAGCTCCGCGGAGCGGGAGGGTTACGAGCAGTACTTC. It is translated as CASSSAEREGYEQYF.

CDR3 coding DNA: TGCGCCAGCAGCTTTTCAGGGCTACGTTCCTACGAGCAGTACTTC. Encoded protein: CASSFSGLRSYEQYF. V is TRBV5-1 and J is TRBJ2-7; D is possibly TRBD1 (5 bases). In germline, CDR1 is SGHRS, CDR2 YFSETQ. With 2 bases removed from V and 1 base from J, the gap between germline ends came to 13 bases. This CDR3 is built from 15 residues.

The V gene is TRBV18, the J gene TRBJ2-1; 8 bases agree with TRBD2. CDR3 length equals 16 residues. The germline V gene encodes CDR1 KGHSH and CDR2 LQKENI. The J segment lost 1 base and the V segment lost 3 bases, leaving 5 bases of the junction unmatched. The chain's CDR3 is CASSPSGKLSYNEQFF. CDR3 nucleotides: TGTGCCAGCTCACCTAGCGGGAAGCTTTCCTACAATGAGCAGTTCTTC.

This clone has more than one count but fewer than ten. The chain combines TRBV10-3 with TRBJ1-2; D remains unclear. The V and J ends lost 0 bases and 8 bases respectively, with 4 bases between them. The CDR3 is 11 residues long. Germline lookup yields CDR1 ENHRY and CDR2 SYGVKD. CDR3 nucleotides: TGTGCCATCAGTGAGTCTGGCGGCTACACCTTC. This encodes CAISESGGYTF.

The genes are TRBV5-6 and TRBJ1-2; D is undetermined. The CDR3 length is 12 residues. Trimming took off 2 bases at V and 4 bases at J, with 6 bases between the two ends. CDR1 and CDR2 from the germline V gene are SGHDT and YYEEEE. The CDR3 coding sequence is TGTGCCAGCAGCTTAGACTTCTATGGCTACACCTTC. It encodes CASSLDFYGYTF.

This clone was recorded once. The chain carries TRBV30 and TRBJ2-7; 11 bases fit TRBD2. Germline trimming cut 2 bases from V and 6 bases from J; bases unmatched to any gene: 6. CDR1 is GTSNPN and CDR2 is SVGIG in the germline V gene (reference sequence). CDR3 length: 14 amino acids. The CDR3 loop reads CAWSLLAGVFEQYF. The CDR3 nucleotides are TGTGCCTGGAGTCTACTAGCGGGAGTTTTCGAGCAGTACTTC.

V gene TRBV18 combines with J gene TRBJ1-1; D is unresolved. In germline, CDR1 is KGHSH, CDR2 LQKENI. The V and J ends lost 5 bases and 1 base respectively, with 8 bases between them. This CDR3 has 13 residues. The CDR3 DNA reads TGTGCCAGCTCAAACCAGGCGAACACTGAAGCTTTCTTT. Encoded protein: CASSNQANTEAFF.

The V call is TRBV7-9, the J call TRBJ1-2; tentative D call: TRBD1 (6 bases). V was clipped by 4 bases and J by 4 bases, with 13 bases between them. The CDR3 runs 14 residues. Germline loops: CDR1 SEHNR, CDR2 FQNEAQ (reference sequence). The chain's CDR3 is CASSSLDSSYGYTF. DNA of the CDR3: TGTGCCAGCAGCTCCCTGGACAGCTCCTATGGCTACACCTTC.

The V gene is TRBV6-5, the J gene TRBJ2-1; D is unclear. V lost 6 bases and J lost 8, with 11 bases in between. This CDR3 region has 12 residues. Germline V CDR1 and CDR2: MNHEY, SVGAGI. CDR3 loop: CASSQSRYEQFF. DNA of the CDR3: TGTGCCAGCAGCCAGAGCAGGTATGAGCAGTTCTTC.

The count of this clone is one. The V gene is TRBV5-1, the J gene TRBJ2-1; 9 positions match TRBD2. CDR3 length: 16 residues. CDR1 is SGHRS, CDR2 YFSETQ, per germline. After removal of 0 bases from V and 9 bases from J, the junction contained 10 bases not matched to a gene. CDR3 coding DNA: TGCGCCAGCAGCTTGGCCGGGACTAGCCGTGGGAGTGAGCAGTTCTTC. It specifies CASSLAGTSRGSEQFF.

The genes are TRBV11-2 and TRBJ1-2; the D is unclear. V was pared by 2 bases and J by 4 bases, with 5 bases between. This CDR3 is 12 amino acids long. Germline assignment: CDR1 SGHAT and CDR2 FQNNGV. CDR3 nucleotides: TGTGCCAGCAGCTTATCCAGCTATGGCTACACCTTC. It yields the protein CASSLSSYGYTF. The whole variable domain, remainder taken from reference TRBV11-2 and TRBJ1-2, is EAGVAQSPRYKIIEKRQSVAFWCNPISGHATLYWYQQILGQGPKLLIQFQNNGVVDDSQLPKDRFSAERLKGVDSTLKIQPAKLEDSAVYLCASSLSSYGYTFGSGTRLTVV.

This rearrangement joins TRBV18 to TRBJ1-1; D possibly corresponds to TRBD1 (5 bases). The ends were cut back, 4 bases at V and 2 bases at J, with 8 bases in the middle. The CDR3 extends over 13 amino acids. From germline, CDR1 is KGHSH and CDR2 LQKENI. The CDR3, as DNA: TGTGCCAGCTCACTACAGGACAACACTGAAGCTTTCTTT. It encodes CASSLQDNTEAFF.

J is TRBJ2-1 and V is TRBV5-4; perhaps TRBD2 as D (5 bases). This CDR3 is 16 amino acids long. The V gene lost 0 bases and the J gene lost 0 bases, with 10 bases spanning the gap. Germline CDR1 is SGHNT and CDR2 is YYREEE (reference sequence). This chain's CDR3 is CASSLGRGSSYNEQFF. In DNA form, the CDR3 reads TGTGCCAGCAGCTTGGGTAGAGGGAGCTCCTACAATGAGCAGTTCTTC.

As DNA, the CDR3 is TGTGCCAGCAGTGAAGGCGGGTTAGCGGGAGGTTCCACGAATGAGCAGTTCTTC. Encoded protein: CASSEGGLAGGSTNEQFF. The rearrangement links TRBV6-1 to TRBJ2-1, with 10 positions matching TRBD2. V trimming: 1 base; J trimming: 7 bases; junction bases outside the gene matches: 13. This CDR3 spans 18 amino acids. The germline gives CDR1 MNHNS, CDR2 SASEGT.

The genes are TRBV6-4 and TRBJ1-1; TRBD1 matches at 9 bases. J lost 5 bases, V lost 6 bases, and 4 bases had no gene match. Per germline, CDR1 MRHNA and CDR2 SNTAGT. The CDR3 sequence is 13 residues long. The CDR3 here is CASSHRGRTEAFF. In DNA, the CDR3 is TGTGCCAGCAGCCACAGGGGGCGGACTGAAGCTTTCTTT.

This chain links TRBV11-2 with TRBJ1-1; a weak D match, TRBD1 (6 bases). CDR3 length: 15 residues. V was pared by 5 bases and J by 1 base, with 14 bases between. CDR1 and CDR2 from the germline V gene are SGHAT and FQNNGV. The CDR3: CASSPTGGPNTEAFF. Here the CDR3 DNA reads TGTGCCAGCAGCCCCACGGGGGGGCCGAACACTGAAGCTTTCTTT.